The sequence of this T cell receptor beta chain was determined in a study of blood T cell repertoires in COVID-19. The CDR3 is made up of 14 amino acids. The germline V gene has CDR1 SGHTA and CDR2 FQGNSA. The V and J ends lost 5 bases and 0 bases respectively, with 8 bases between them. In the original processing: Amplification of reference gene primers provided the estimated nucleated cell counts. Assay used: immunoSEQ multiplex PCR; TCRdb lists only in-frame clones, some missing. That table supplies the V and J calls and clone size; D and trimming were determined from the DNA. Of 200,000 to 250,000 clones in the sample, approximately 84% were seen once. Recovered status in Cohort 3 required two negative PCRs, clearance, or symptom resolution.

This receptor was identified in a man between 60 and 75 years old who had recovered from COVID-19. The V call is TRBV7-2, the J call TRBJ1-3, with D unresolved. The source material was PBMCs or T cells enriched from blood (not recorded which). Here the CDR3 reads CASSGTSSGNTIYF. As DNA, the CDR3 is TGTGCCAGCAGCGGCACAAGCTCTGGAAACACCATATATTTT.